The sequence of this TCR beta chain was determined in a study of T cells in Graves' hyperthyroidism and ophthalmopathy. General study points: Separation of ophthalmopathy from stable hyperthyroidism was achieved by a 13 V-J model.

Stable disease denoted Graves' hyperthyroidism without ophthalmopathy progression within 18 months. Diagnostic decisions used clinical symptoms, serum thyroxine and TRAb, thyroid ultrasound and orbital computed tomography. Unmatched junction bases numbered 10, after V lost 4 bases and J lost 2 bases. The CDR3 covers 18 residues. The germline V gene has CDR1 MDHEN and CDR2 SYDVKM. Amplification of TCR beta CDR3 regions used RNA as the template. First-round RT-PCR of the TCR CDR3 relied on the HTBI primer set. From the multiplex PCR reads, TCRdb called clonotypes with MiXCR, one entry per CDR3 protein. The sample gives about 420,000 distinct CDR3 sequences, approximately 15% of which show up once; 13% to 15% is in the top ten. This clonotype was counted a few times. Its antigen is currently unknown.

This receptor was identified in a woman aged 18-30 years with Graves' hyperthyroidism. The sample consisted of blood. This rearrangement joins TRBV28 to TRBJ2-5; 13 bases map to TRBD2. DNA of the CDR3: TGTGCCAGCAGTTACCGACTGGGACTAGCGGGAAATCAAGAGACCCAGTACTTC. Its protein is CASSYRLGLAGNQETQYF.